This TCR beta chain originates from a study of cytomegalovirus exposure and HLA in healthy donors (dated by TCRdb to 2016 to 2017). About the study as a whole: An earlier analysis of approximately 640 of the donors reported roughly 300 Gb of sequence data and 117 million unique TCR beta sequences from about 180 million T cells. Roughly 300 gigabases of sequencing data and around 90 million unique TCR sequences made up an early release that covered approximately 620 HLA-typed donors. Of the roughly 390 genotyped donors, approximately 83% fell in the genetic ancestry cluster associated with self-reported Caucasian donors. The study was designed to test whether signatures of past pathogen exposure could be identified by cataloging public T cell receptors. Using immunosequencing, the study profiled T cell repertoires from around 670 subjects and related those repertoires to cytomegalovirus serostatus. In addition to the first cohort of roughly 670 subjects, a separate validation cohort of approximately 110 different subjects was used. The study combined high-throughput TCR immunosequencing, statistical association of individual TCRs with disease status, and machine learning to predict cytomegalovirus infection status. In a later analysis, previously published TCR beta repertoires from 550 to 700 donors were re-analyzed and high-resolution HLA genotyping was added so that TCR occurrence patterns could be studied. The later analysis used no new phenotypic data to find candidate immune exposures, relying instead on TCR beta sequences and their occurrence across donors. An earlier analysis of approximately 580 of the donors used high-throughput TCR beta sequencing to judge whether each TCR beta V gene segment behaved as functional or pseudogenic. Donor age, sex, ethnicity and CMV serostatus were collected together with the repertoire data. Genome-wide SNP genotypes for about 65% of the roughly 670 donors were used in a later genetic analysis, which treated that subset as a discovery cohort. Every discovery cohort repertoire had been produced on one sequencing platform. Class I and class II HLA loci were covered by the typing at four-digit resolution. Typing coverage differed by locus: A, B, C, DRB1 and DQB1 were typed in roughly 620-630 donors, DQA1 in about 500, DPA1 in some 600, and DPB1 in around 440. Because of strong linkage in the cohort, four to six DR-DQ haplotypes were treated as single units for association and clustering. Across approximately 400 genotyped donors of the cohort, an average of roughly 250,000 unique TCR beta nucleotide sequences per donor were sequenced, and around 19% of those sequences were non-productive.

In total, roughly 710 healthy bone marrow donors made up the cohort. At the time of sampling, all cohort members were nominally healthy, though unrecorded immune exposures were likely present. The donor was CMV seropositive and was included in the group of 250 to 350 seropositive cohort members. A peripheral blood sample was collected from each donor, and TCR beta sequencing was performed on peripheral blood mononuclear cells. Genomic DNA extraction from the blood cell samples was performed with the Qiagen DNeasy Blood Extraction Kit. CDR1 SGHRS and CDR2 YFSETQ were looked up in the germline V gene. Reading from cysteine to phenylalanine, the CDR3 counts 15 amino acids. The DNA shown is the 45-base CDR3, in frame from base 1. V trim: 1 base; J trim: 10 bases; unmatched bases: 11. Library method: the immunoSEQ multiplex PCR assay. For the multiplex PCR, a mixture combining 60 forward primers for TCR Vbeta segments and 13 reverse primers for TCR Jbeta segments was used. The CDR3 region of rearranged TCR beta genes was amplified from genomic DNA by a multiplex PCR assay. Amplified TCR beta libraries were sequenced as 87-base-pair reads on the Illumina HiSeq System. From the authors' description of their analysis: Across the roughly 670 repertoires, a later analysis counted 75 million to 90 million unique TCR beta chains, roughly 11 million of which were shared by at least two donors. A nearest-neighbor algorithm error-corrected the raw reads and collapsed the reads into unique sequences, merging closely related sequences to remove PCR and sequencing errors. CDR3 sequences were aligned to IMGT reference sequences to assign V, D and J gene segments. For a sequence to be retained, at least a six-nucleotide match to both a V gene segment and a J gene segment was required. A rearrangement counted as productive if the CDR3 had no stop codons and remained in frame with V and J, and every other rearrangement counted as non-productive. Following IMGT convention, CDR3 was defined as the stretch from the second conserved V-encoded cysteine to the conserved J-encoded phenylalanine. Sequences without an unambiguous match to a single V gene segment were excluded from the earlier analysis of about 600 of the donors. An earlier analysis of some 500 of the donors classified V segments as functional when productive rearrangements were above 56.7% and as segregating when the standard deviation between donors was above 5%. A statistical classification framework was built to diagnose cytomegalovirus status from the catalog of TCR beta chain sequences. In a later analysis, V and J genes were assigned by comparing TCR nucleotide sequences against IMGT/GENE-DB human TR gene sequences. The TCRdist pipeline was used in a later analysis to assign CDR3 sequences and most-parsimonious VDJ recombination scenarios. In a later analysis, every TCR beta chain was defined by the combination of its CDR3 amino acid sequence and its V-gene family, and reads without a unique V-gene family were dropped. To address suspected cross-contamination and a sequencing artifact, a later analysis removed some 620 highly shared, low-generation-probability nucleotide sequences. For each public chain, a later analysis derived a clonal expansion index from normalized ranks of inferred template counts within each repertoire. In a later analysis, generation probabilities were computed with a VDJ recombination model fitted to out-of-frame rearrangements, and the resulting probabilities were checked against IGoR. Hypergeometric tests were used in a later analysis to score TCR-TCR, TCR-HLA and TCR-CMV co-occurrence, with a repertoire-size bias correction applied to the TCR pairs. To estimate false discovery rates, a later analysis permuted the HLA or CMV assignments 20 times. In a later analysis, co-occurring TCRs were grouped using DBSCAN, and TCRdist sequence similarity was added for clustering within HLA-allele-positive subsets. Co-occurrence clustering excluded repertoires with fewer than 30,000 or more than 120,000 public chains, plus five with anomalous nucleotide sharing. In TCRdb, the immuneACCESS table is reduced to in-frame sequences with V and J assigned. These tables do not hold every clone; where another copy was compared, an unresolved V gene accounts for under half, and the others remain unexplained. V, J and clone size reflect that table, while D and trimming were determined from the DNA. The sample includes 100,000 to 150,000 clones, with less than 10% observed a single time. The ten largest clones add up to 5% to 6.5% of the sample.

Only a few counts were recorded for this clone. It has no known antigen specificity. Per-base quality was not reported, and no clone a single base away is much larger than it. On the study overall, not on this receptor specifically: The authors suggested that the approach could potentially be generalized to other disease states and immunological phenotypes. A later analysis reported that several top co-occurrence clusters appeared linked to parvovirus B19, influenza, CMV and Epstein-Barr virus. Strong co-occurrence of HLA alleles, especially DR and DQ, made assigning TCR associations to individual alleles difficult. In vitro tests confirmed that a few of the cytomegalovirus-associated TCR beta chains recognize cytomegalovirus antigens. In the study, some 180 TCR beta chains were listed as associated with cytomegalovirus. A further reported finding was that TCR beta sequences accurately predicted the HLA-A and HLA-B alleles for most subjects in the first cohort. A group of highly shared sequence variants was considered likely to be a technical artifact of the sequencing pipeline. Correlated functional status among segregating V segments might reflect linkage disequilibrium, but an unknown experimental factor could not be ruled out. Specific HLA alleles were associated with about 17,000 TCR beta sequences at a false discovery rate of 0.05 in a later analysis. Because some donors lacked HLA typing at each locus, the association tests relied only on the typed subset. Cytomegalovirus status was reported to be diagnosed by the classifier with high specificity and sensitivity in both the original and validation cohorts. In a later genetic analysis, a missense DCLRE1C variant was associated with V-gene and J-gene trimming of TCR beta chains, and the association was replicated in an independent cohort. Compared with equally common non-associated chains, HLA-associated TCR beta chains in a later analysis were more clonally expanded and had lower generation probabilities. Because the 87-base-pair reads could not distinguish some IMGT-functional V segments, including TRBV6-2 and TRBV6-3, those segments were excluded. In a later analysis, the rate of TCR association differed among HLA loci, with DRB1 alleles having the most associated TCRs and HLA-C alleles having the fewest. Across donors, most TCR sequences were observed very rarely, whereas some public TCRs were present in many individuals. This cohort had only TCR beta chains sequenced, and the lack of alpha or paired-chain data limited which features could be detected. A later analysis found that most CMV-associated TCR beta chains appeared HLA-restricted, with HLA associations seemingly driven largely by CMV exposure. Over 15 rarely observed V segments, including chromosome 9 orphons, were excluded from the earlier analysis of just under 600 of the donors because counts were too low. Immune exposure information for the cohort was limited to CMV serostatus. In an earlier analysis of some 500 of the donors, most TCR beta V segments were observed in productive rearrangements about 87% or about 30% of the time, broadly matching IMGT annotations. Compared with the approximately 600-donor mean, donors in an Asian-associated ancestry cluster had fewer N-insertions in productive TCRs, according to a later genetic analysis. Presence/absence analyses assumed roughly uniform sequencing depth across donors, an assumption that may not hold.

This clonotype originated in a woman between 35 and 50 years old in good health and CMV-seropositive. In this chain, TRBV5-1 is recombined with TRBJ2-1; TRBD2 agrees with 7 junctional bases. Sequencing was done on a sample of PBMCs. The CDR3 has the sequence CASSLNVFGGGEQFF. The nucleotide sequence reads TGCGCCAGCAGCTTGAACGTCTTCGGCGGGGGAGAGCAGTTCTTC.